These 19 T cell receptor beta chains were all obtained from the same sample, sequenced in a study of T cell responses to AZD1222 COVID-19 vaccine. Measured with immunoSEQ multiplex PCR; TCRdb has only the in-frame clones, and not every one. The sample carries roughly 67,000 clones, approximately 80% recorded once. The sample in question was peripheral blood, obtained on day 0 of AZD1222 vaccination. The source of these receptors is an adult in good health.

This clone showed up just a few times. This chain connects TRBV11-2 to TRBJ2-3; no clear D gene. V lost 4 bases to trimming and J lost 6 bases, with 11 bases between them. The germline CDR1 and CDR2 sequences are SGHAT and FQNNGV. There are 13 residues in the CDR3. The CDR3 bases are TGTGCCAGCAGCTCCCAGAGTTGGGATACGCAGTATTTT. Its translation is CASSSQSWDTQYF.

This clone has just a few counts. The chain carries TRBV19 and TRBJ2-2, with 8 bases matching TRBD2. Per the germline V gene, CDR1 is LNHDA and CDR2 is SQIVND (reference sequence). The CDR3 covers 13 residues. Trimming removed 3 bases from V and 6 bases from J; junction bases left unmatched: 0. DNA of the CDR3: TGTGCCAGTAGTATGCGGGGGGCCGGGGAGCTGTTTTTT. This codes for CASSMRGAGELFF. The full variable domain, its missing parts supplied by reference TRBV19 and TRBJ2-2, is DGGITQSPKYLFRKEGQNVTLSCEQNLNHDAMYWYRQDPGQGLRLIYYSQIVNDFQKGDIAEGYSVSREKKESFPLTVTSAQKNPTAFYLCASSMRGAGELFFGEGSRLTVL.

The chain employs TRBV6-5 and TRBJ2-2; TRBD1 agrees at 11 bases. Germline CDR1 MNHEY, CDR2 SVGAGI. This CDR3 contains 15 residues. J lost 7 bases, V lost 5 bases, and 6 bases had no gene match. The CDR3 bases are TGTGCCAGCAGTAAGGACAGGGGGCGAGGCGGGGAGCTGTTTTTT. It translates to CASSKDRGRGGELFF.

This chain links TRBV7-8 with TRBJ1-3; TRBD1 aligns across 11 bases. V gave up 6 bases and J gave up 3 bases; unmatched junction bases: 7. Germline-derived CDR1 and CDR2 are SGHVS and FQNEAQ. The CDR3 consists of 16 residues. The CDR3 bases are TGTGCCAGCAGACAGGACAGGGGGCTCGGTGGAAACACCATATATTTT. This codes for CASRQDRGLGGNTIYF. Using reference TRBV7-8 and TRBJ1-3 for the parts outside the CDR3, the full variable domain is GAGVSQSPRYKVAKRGQDVALRCDPISGHVSLFWYQQALGQGPEFLTYFQNEAQLDKSGLPSDRFFAERPEGSVSTLKIQRTQQEDSAVYLCASRQDRGLGGNTIYFGEGSWLTVV.

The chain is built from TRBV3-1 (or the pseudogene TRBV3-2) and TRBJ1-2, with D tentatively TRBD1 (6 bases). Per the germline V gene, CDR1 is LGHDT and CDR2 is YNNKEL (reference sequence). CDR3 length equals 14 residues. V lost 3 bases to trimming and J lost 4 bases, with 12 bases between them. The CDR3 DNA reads TGTGCCAGCAGCCAGTACAGGGACTCCTATGGCTACACCTTC. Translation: CASSQYRDSYGYTF.

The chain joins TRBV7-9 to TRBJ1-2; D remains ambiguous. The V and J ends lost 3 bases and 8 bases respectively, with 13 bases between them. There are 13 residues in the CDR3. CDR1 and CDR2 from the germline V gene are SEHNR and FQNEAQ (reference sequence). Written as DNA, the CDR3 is TGTGCCAGCAGCTTGACACAATCAGCCGGCTACACCTTC. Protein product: CASSLTQSAGYTF.

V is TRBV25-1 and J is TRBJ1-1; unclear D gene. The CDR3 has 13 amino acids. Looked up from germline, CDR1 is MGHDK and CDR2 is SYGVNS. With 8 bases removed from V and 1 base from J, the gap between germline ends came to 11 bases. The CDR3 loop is CASSATSNTEAFF. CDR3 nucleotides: TGTGCCAGCTCGGCTACATCGAACACTGAAGCTTTCTTT. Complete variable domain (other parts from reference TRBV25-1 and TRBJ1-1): EADIYQTPRYLVIGTGKKITLECSQTMGHDKMYWYQQDPGMELHLIHYSYGVNSTEKGDLSSESTVSRIRTEHFPLTLESARPSHTSQYLCASSATSNTEAFFGQGTRLTVV.

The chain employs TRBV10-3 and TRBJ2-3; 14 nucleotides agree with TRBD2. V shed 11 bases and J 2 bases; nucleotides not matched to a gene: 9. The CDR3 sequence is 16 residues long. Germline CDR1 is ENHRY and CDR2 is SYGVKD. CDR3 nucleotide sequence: TGTGCCGCTCGGACTAGCGGGGGGCCCGACACAGATACGCAGTATTTT. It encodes CAARTSGGPDTDTQYF.

For the CDR3, the DNA is TGTGCCAGCAGCGTAGACGGGGCGTTGAACACTGAAGCTTTCTTT. Its protein is CASSVDGALNTEAFF. The chain couples TRBV9 to TRBJ1-1; tentative D call: TRBD1 (5 bases). V was trimmed by 0 bases and J by 0 bases, leaving 9 bases between them. The CDR3 extends over 15 amino acids. Germline values: CDR1 SGDLS, CDR2 YYNGEE. Complete variable domain (other parts from reference TRBV9 and TRBJ1-1): DSGVTQTPKHLITATGQRVTLRCSPRSGDLSVYWYQQSLDQGLQFLIQYYNGEERAKGNILERFSAQQFPDLHSELNLSSLELGDSALYFCASSVDGALNTEAFFGQGTRLTVV.

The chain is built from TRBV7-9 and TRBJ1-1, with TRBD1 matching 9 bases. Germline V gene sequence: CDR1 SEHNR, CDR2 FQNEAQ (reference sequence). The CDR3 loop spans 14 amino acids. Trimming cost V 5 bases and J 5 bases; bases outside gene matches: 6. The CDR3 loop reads CASSIETGGTEAFF. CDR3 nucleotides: TGTGCCAGCAGCATTGAGACAGGGGGAACTGAAGCTTTCTTT.

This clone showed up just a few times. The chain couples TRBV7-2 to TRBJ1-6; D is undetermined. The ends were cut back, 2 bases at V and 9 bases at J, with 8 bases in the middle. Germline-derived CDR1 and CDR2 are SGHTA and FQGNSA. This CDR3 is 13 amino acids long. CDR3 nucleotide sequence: TGTGCCAGCAGCTTACGGGAGGGTTCACCCCTCCACTTT. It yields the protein CASSLREGSPLHF.

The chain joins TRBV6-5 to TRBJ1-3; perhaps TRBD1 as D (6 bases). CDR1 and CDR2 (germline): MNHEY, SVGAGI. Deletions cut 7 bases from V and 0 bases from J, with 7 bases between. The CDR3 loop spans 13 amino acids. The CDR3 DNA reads TGTGCCAGCAAGGGGGGCTCTGGAAACACCATATATTTT. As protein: CASKGGSGNTIYF.

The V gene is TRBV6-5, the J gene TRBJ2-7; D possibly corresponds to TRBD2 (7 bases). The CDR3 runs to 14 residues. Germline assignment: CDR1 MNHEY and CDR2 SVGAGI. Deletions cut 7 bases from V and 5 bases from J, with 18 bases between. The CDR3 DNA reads TGTGCCAGCACCCTAAGGGGGGGGACTGACGAGCAGTACTTC. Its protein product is CASTLRGGTDEQYF.

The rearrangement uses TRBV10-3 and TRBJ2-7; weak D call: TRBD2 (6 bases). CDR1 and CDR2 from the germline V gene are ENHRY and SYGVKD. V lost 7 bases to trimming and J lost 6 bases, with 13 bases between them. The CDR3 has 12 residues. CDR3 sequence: CAIKGLKGEQYF. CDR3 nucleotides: TGTGCCATCAAGGGACTCAAGGGCGAGCAGTACTTC.

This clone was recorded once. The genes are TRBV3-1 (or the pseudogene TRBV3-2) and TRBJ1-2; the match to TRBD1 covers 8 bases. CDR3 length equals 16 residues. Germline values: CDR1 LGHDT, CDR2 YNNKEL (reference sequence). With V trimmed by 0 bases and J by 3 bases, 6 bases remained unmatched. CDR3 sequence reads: CASSQDSGGNDYGYTF. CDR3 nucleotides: TGTGCCAGCAGCCAAGACTCAGGGGGCAACGACTATGGCTACACCTTC.

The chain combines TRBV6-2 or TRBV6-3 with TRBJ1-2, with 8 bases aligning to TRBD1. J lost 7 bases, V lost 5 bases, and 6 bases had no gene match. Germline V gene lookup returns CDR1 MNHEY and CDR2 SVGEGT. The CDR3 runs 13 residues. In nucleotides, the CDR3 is TGTGCCAGCAGTCAGGACAGGGTTCGTGGCTACACCTTC. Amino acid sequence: CASSQDRVRGYTF.

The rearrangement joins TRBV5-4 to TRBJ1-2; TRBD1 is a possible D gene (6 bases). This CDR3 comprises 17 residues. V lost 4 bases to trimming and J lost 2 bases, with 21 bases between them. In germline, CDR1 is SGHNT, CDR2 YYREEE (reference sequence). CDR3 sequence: CASSTGARWGQNYGYTF. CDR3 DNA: TGTGCCAGCAGCACGGGGGCTCGTTGGGGTCAAAACTATGGCTACACCTTC.

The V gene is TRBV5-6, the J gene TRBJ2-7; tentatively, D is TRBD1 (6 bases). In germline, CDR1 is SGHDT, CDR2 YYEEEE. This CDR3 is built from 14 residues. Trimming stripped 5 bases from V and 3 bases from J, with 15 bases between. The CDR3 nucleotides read TGTGCCAGCAGTCTTACAGGGCGCCACTACGAGCAGTACTTC. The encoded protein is CASSLTGRHYEQYF.

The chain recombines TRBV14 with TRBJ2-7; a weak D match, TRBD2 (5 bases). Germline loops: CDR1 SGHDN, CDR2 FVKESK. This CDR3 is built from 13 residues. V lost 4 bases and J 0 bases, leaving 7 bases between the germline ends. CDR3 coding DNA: TGTGCCAGCAGCCCGGGATTCTCCTACGAGCAGTACTTC. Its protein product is CASSPGFSYEQYF.